The T cell receptor beta chain under discussion was sequenced for a study of cytomegalovirus exposure and HLA in healthy donors. Study conclusions and caveats: Per a prior analysis, the majority of TCR beta V segments were productive roughly 87% or roughly 30% of the time. Later, an analysis found that common viral pathogens appeared to be linked with several of the most significant clusters.

Germline trimming cut 1 base from V and 3 bases from J; bases unmatched to any gene: 6. This CDR3 has 16 residues. Germline values: CDR1 SGHRS, CDR2 YFSETQ. About this clone: Antigen unknown.

PCR used 60 Vbeta primers and 13 Jbeta primers. Data came from immunoSEQ multiplex PCR; TCRdb stores just in-frame clones and leaves some out. In the table there are under 110,000 clones, roughly 74% of which are singletons. The chain couples TRBV5-1 to TRBJ1-4, with TRBD1 matching over 7 bases. The receptor was derived from a woman in her forties in good health and CMV-seronegative. Sequenced: PBMCs. The CDR3 DNA reads TGCGCCAGCAGCTTGATTGCAGGGGGTTCTAATGAAAAACTGTTTTTT. Its protein is CASSLIAGGSNEKLFF. The full variable domain, with the rest looked up from reference TRBV5-1 and TRBJ1-4, is KAGVTQTPRYLIKTRGQQVTLSCSPISGHRSVSWYQQTPGQGLQFLFEYFSETQRNKGNFPGRFSGRQFSNSRSEMNVSTLELGDSALYLCASSLIAGGSNEKLFFGSGTQLSVL.